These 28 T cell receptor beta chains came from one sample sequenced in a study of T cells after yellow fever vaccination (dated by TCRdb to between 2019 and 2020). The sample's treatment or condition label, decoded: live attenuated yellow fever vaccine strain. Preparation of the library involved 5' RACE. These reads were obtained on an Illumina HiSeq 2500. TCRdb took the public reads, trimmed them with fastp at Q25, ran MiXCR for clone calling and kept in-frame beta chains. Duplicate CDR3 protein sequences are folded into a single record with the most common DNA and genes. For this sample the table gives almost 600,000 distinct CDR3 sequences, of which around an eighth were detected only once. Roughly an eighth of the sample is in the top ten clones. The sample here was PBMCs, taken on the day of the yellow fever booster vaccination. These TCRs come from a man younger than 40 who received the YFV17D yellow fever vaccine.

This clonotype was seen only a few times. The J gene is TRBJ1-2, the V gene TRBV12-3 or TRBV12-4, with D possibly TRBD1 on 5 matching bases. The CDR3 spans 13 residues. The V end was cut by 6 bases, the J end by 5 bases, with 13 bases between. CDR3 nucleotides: TGTGCCAGCAGCCTTGACAGCCGTTATGGCTACACCTTC. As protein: CASSLDSRYGYTF.

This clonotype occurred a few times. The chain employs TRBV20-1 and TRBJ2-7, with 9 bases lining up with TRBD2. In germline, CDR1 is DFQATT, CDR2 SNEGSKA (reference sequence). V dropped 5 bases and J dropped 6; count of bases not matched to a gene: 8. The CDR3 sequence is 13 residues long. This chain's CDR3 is CSAGVAGVREQYF. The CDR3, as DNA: TGCAGTGCTGGAGTAGCGGGAGTCCGCGAGCAGTACTTC.

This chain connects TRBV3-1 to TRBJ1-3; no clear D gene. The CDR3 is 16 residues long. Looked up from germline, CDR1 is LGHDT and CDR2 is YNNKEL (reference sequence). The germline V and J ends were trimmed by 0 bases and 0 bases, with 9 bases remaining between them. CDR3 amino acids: CASSQDLTASGNTIYF. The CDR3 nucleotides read TGTGCCAGCAGCCAAGATTTAACAGCCTCTGGAAACACCATATATTTT.

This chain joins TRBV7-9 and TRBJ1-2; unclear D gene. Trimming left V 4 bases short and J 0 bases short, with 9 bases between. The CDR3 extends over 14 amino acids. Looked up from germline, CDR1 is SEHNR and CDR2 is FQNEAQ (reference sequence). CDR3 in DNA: TGTGCCAGCAGCTCCATCGTAGCTAACTATGGCTACACCTTC. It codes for CASSSIVANYGYTF.

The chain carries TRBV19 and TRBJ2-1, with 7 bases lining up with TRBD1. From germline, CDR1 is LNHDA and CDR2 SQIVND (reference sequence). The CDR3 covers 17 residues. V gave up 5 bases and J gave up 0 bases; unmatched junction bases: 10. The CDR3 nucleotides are TGTGCCAGTAGTTCATGGTTCGGGACAGCCTCCTACAATGAGCAGTTCTTC. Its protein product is CASSSWFGTASYNEQFF.

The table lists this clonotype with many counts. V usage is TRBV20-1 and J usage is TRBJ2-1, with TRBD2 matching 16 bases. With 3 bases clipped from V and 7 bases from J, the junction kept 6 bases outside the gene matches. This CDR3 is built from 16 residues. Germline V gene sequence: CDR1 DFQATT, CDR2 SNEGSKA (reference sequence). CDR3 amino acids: CSARPPGLAGGNEQFF. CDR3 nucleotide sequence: TGCAGTGCTAGGCCCCCGGGACTAGCGGGAGGGAATGAGCAGTTCTTC.

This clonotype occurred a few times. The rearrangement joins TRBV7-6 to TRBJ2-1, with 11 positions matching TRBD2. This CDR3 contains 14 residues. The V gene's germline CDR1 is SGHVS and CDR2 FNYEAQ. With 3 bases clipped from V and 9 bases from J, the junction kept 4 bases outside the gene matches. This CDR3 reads CASSFVAGGFEQFF. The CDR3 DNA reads TGTGCCAGCAGCTTTGTAGCGGGAGGGTTTGAGCAGTTCTTC.

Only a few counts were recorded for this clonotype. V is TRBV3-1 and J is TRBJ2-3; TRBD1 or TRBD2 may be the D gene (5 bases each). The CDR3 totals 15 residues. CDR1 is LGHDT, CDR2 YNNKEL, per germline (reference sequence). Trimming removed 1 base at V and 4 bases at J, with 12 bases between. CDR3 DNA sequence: TGTGCCAGCAGCCAAGTTGGGGGTTTGGCAGATACGCAGTATTTT. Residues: CASSQVGGLADTQYF.

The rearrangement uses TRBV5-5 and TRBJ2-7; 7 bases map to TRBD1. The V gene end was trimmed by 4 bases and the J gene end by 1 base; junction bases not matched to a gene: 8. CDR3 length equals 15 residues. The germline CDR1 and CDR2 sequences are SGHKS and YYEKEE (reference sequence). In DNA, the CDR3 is TGTGCCAGCAGCATAGCCGGGACAGTTTCCTACGAGCAGTACTTC. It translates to CASSIAGTVSYEQYF.

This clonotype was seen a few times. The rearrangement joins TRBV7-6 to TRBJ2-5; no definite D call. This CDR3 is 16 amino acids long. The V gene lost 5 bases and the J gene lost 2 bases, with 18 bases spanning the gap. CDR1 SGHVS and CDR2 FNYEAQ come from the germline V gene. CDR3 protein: CASSLLPNSRQETQYF. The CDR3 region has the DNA TGTGCCAGCAGCCTCCTCCCCAACTCCAGACAAGAGACCCAGTACTTC. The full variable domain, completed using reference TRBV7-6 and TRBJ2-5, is GAGVSQSPRYKVTKRGQDVALRCDPISGHVSLYWYRQALGQGPEFLTYFNYEAQQDKSGLPNDRFSAERPEGSISTLTIQRTEQRDSAMYRCASSLLPNSRQETQYFGPGTRLLVL.

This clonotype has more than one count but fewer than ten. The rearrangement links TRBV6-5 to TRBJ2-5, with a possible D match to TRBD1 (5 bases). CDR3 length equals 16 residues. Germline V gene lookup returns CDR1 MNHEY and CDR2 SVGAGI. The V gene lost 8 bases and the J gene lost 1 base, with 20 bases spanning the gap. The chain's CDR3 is CASLTEGAELQETQYF. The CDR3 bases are TGTGCCAGCCTCACTGAAGGGGCGGAACTCCAAGAGACCCAGTACTTC.

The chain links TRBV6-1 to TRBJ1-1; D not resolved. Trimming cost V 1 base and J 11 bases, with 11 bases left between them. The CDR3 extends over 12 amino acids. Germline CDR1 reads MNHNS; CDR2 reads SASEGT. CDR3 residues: CASSEEYSSAFF. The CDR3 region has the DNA TGTGCCAGCAGTGAAGAGTATTCGTCCGCTTTCTTT.

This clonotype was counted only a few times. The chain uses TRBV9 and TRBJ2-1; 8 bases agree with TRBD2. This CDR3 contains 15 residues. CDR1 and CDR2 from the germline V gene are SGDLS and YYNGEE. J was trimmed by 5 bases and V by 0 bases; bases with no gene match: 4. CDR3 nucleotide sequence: TGTGCCAGCAGCGTAGAACTAGCGGCTAACAATGAGCAGTTCTTC. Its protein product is CASSVELAANNEQFF. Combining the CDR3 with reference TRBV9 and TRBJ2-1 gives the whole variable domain DSGVTQTPKHLITATGQRVTLRCSPRSGDLSVYWYQQSLDQGLQFLIQYYNGEERAKGNILERFSAQQFPDLHSELNLSSLELGDSALYFCASSVELAANNEQFFGPGTRLTVL.

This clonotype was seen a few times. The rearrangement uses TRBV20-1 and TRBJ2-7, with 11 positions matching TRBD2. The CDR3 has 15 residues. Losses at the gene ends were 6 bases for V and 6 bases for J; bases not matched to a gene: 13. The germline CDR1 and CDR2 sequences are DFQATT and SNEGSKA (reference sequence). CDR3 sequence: CSASPLAGDLGEQYF. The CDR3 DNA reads TGCAGTGCCTCTCCACTAGCGGGAGACTTGGGCGAGCAGTACTTC.

CDR3 nucleotide sequence: TGCAGCGCCACAGGGGGAATTGGTGGCTACACCTTC. Translating gives CSATGGIGGYTF. This chain connects TRBV29-1 to TRBJ1-2; 8 bases line up with TRBD1. This CDR3 has 12 amino acids. CDR1 SQVTM and CDR2 ANQGSEA come from the germline V gene. The J segment lost 7 bases and the V segment lost 7 bases, leaving 8 bases of the junction unmatched.

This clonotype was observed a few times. This chain's CDR3 is CASSLDRENEQFF. For the CDR3, the DNA is TGTGCCAGCAGCTTAGATAGAGAGAATGAGCAGTTCTTC. V is TRBV7-9 and J is TRBJ2-1; D gene ambiguous. The V and J ends lost 1 base and 7 bases respectively, with 8 bases between them. The CDR3 is made up of 13 amino acids. CDR1 is SEHNR and CDR2 is FQNEAQ in the germline V gene (reference sequence).

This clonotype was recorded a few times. The CDR3 nucleotides are TGTGCCAGCAGCTTAAGTATAGGCCTTAACACTGAAGCTTTCTTT. Amino acids: CASSLSIGLNTEAFF. This sequence joins TRBV7-2 and TRBJ1-1; D is unresolved. The CDR3 runs to 15 residues. V lost 2 bases and J lost 2, with 12 bases in between. Germline V gives CDR1 SGHTA, CDR2 FQGNSA.

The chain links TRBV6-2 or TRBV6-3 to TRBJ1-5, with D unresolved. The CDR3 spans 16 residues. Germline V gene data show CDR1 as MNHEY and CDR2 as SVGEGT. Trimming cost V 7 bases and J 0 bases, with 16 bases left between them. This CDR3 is CASTKESWYSNQPQHF. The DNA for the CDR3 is TGTGCCAGCACCAAAGAGTCCTGGTATAGCAATCAGCCCCAGCATTTT.

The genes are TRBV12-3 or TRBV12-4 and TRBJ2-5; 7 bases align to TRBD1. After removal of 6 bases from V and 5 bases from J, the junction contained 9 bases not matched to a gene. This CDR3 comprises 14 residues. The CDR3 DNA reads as TGTGCCAGCAGAACCCAGGGGGTTTGGGAGACCCAGTACTTC. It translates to CASRTQGVWETQYF.

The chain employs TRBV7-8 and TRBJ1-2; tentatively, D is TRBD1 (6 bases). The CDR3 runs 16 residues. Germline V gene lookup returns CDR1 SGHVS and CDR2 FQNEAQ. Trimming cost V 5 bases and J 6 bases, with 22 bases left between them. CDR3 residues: CASSLGVGGAIHGYTF. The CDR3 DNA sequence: TGTGCCAGCAGCCTAGGGGTCGGGGGCGCGATCCATGGCTACACCTTC.

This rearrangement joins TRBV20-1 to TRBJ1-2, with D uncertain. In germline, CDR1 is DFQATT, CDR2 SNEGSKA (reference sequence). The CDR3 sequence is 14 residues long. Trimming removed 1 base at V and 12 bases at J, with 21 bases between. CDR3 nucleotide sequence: TGCAGTGCTAGAGCGACGCCGGCCCTATGGCGCCACACCTTC. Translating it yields CSARATPALWRHTF.

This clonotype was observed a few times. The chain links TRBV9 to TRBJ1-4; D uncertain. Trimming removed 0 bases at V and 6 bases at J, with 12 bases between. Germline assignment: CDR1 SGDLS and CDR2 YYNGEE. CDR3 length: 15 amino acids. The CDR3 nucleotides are TGTGCCAGCAGCGTAGAGCCCCGGGGAGATGAAAAACTGTTTTTT. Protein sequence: CASSVEPRGDEKLFF.

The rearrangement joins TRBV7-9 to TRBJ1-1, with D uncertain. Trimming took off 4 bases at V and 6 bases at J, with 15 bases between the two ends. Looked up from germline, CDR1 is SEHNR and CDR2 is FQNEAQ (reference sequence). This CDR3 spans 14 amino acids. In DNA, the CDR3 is TGTGCCAGCAGCTCACTAGCCACAAGTCCTGAAGCTTTCTTT. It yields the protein CASSSLATSPEAFF.

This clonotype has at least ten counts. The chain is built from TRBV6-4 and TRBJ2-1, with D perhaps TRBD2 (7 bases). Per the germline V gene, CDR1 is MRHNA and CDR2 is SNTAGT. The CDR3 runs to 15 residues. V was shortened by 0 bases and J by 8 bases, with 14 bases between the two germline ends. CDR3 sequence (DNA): TGTGCCAGCAGTGACTCGATGGGGGGGCGCGATGAGCAGTTCTTC. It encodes CASSDSMGGRDEQFF.

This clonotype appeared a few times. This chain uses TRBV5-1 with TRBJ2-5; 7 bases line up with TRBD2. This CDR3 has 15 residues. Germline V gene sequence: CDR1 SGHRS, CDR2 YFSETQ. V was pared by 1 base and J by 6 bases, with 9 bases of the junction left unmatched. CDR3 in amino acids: CASSLNEAGAKTQYF. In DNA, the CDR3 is TGCGCCAGCAGCTTGAATGAGGCGGGAGCGAAGACCCAGTACTTC.

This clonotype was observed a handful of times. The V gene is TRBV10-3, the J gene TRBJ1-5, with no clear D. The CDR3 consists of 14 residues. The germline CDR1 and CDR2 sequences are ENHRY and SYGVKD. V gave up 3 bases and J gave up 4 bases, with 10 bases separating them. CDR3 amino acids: CAISDLTGNQPQHF. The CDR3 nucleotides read TGTGCCATCAGTGATCTTACGGGGAATCAGCCCCAGCATTTT.

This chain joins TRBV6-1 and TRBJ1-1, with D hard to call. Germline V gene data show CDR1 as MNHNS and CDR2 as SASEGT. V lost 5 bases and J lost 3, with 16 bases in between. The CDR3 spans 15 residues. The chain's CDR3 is CASSLRNSMYTEAFF. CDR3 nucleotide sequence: TGTGCCAGCAGTCTCAGGAATTCAATGTACACTGAAGCTTTCTTT.

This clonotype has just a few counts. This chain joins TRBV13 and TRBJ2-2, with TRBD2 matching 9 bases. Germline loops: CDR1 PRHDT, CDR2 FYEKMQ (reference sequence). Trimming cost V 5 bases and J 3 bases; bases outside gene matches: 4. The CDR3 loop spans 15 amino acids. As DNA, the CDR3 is TGTGCCAGCAGCACGAGGACTAGCGACACCGGGGAGCTGTTTTTT. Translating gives CASSTRTSDTGELFF.